A selection of T cell receptor beta chains follows, all from one sample in a study of cytomegalovirus exposure and HLA in healthy donors. Assay: immunoSEQ multiplex PCR; the TCRdb copy retains only in-frame clones and omits some. In the table there are around 220,000 clones, roughly 88% of which are singletons. Sequenced: PBMCs. These receptors all come from a woman under 40 in good health and CMV-seropositive. Each CDR3 is given with its conserved first and last residue.

V gene	J gene	CDR3 protein
TRBV2	TRBJ2-1	CASSPDLSSYNEQFF
TRBV6-6	TRBJ2-7	CASTRDRGSYEQYF
TRBV18	TRBJ2-1	CASFSGTTNYNEQFF
TRBV27	TRBJ2-3	CASSFWGPLGVYTQYF
TRBV30	TRBJ1-5	CAWSSNSNQPQHF
TRBV6-6	TRBJ1-2	CASSSLIGGPNYGYTF
TRBV30	TRBJ2-4	CAWRDDRGAKNIQYF
TRBV14	TRBJ2-1	CASSQGTGTPFSHEQFF
TRBV30	TRBJ2-3	CAWSVGQGTDTQYF
TRBV9	TRBJ2-7	CASSVGSSGSGEQYF
TRBV29-1	TRBJ1-2	CSGDRVNDGYTF
TRBV5-1	TRBJ2-3	CASSPGLAGGTDTQYF
TRBV2	TRBJ1-5	CASSEAALVQGGNQPQHF
TRBV18	TRBJ2-7	CASSGPGQGAYEQYF
TRBV7-8	TRBJ2-2	CASSFGLADTGELFF
TRBV11-2	TRBJ1-1	CASSLVVPEAFF
TRBV5-1	TRBJ2-2	CASSLEGSGELFF
TRBV11-2	TRBJ2-3	CASSLGLPGLGDTQYF
TRBV13	TRBJ2-2	CASSALLMERPGRAGELFF
TRBV28	TRBJ1-1	CASTGKNTEAFF
TRBV12-5	TRBJ2-4	CASGPGSENIQYF
TRBV9	TRBJ2-2	CASSVATETGELFF
TRBV6-1	TRBJ2-5	CASSELAGNQETQYF
TRBV4-2	TRBJ1-1	CASSQVWSKGAEAFF
TRBV19	TRBJ2-7	CASSIKAAREQYF
TRBV29-1	TRBJ2-3	CSVDGGQDTQYF
TRBV6-1	TRBJ2-1	CASPGWRGKYNEQFF
TRBV11-2	TRBJ1-2	CATGRGETNYGYTF
TRBV5-1	TRBJ2-1	CASSFILAGGFNEQFF
TRBV27	TRBJ1-4	CASRTGGNEKLFF
TRBV10-1	TRBJ1-1	CASRDTMDTEAFF
TRBV7-9	TRBJ2-1	CASELAAYNEQFF
TRBV7-6	TRBJ2-1	CASSPPNWGEQFF
TRBV5-1	TRBJ2-3	CASSIPIAGPTDTQYF
TRBV27	TRBJ2-3	CASSSTVKGTDTQYF
TRBV5-1	TRBJ2-2	CASSLVVVGESTGELFF
TRBV29-1	TRBJ1-2	CSISGSGKNGYTF
TRBV4-1	TRBJ2-7	CASSRRWEDSYEQYF
TRBV2	TRBJ1-3	CASSEWSLISGNTIYF
TRBV30	TRBJ1-2	CAWSVPWRIYGYTF
TRBV5-5	TRBJ1-2	CASSLSYGTGEGYTF
TRBV29-1	TRBJ2-7	CSVSGLAGVREQYF
TRBV6-1	TRBJ2-5	CASSEDRETQYF
TRBV27	TRBJ1-2	CASSPGPTYGYTF
TRBV7-3	TRBJ1-1	CASSLNGGAGAFF
TRBV4-1	TRBJ1-1	CASSQESGDLNTEAFF
TRBV28	TRBJ1-1	CASHTLTGGSTEAFF
TRBV6-5	TRBJ1-1	CASSLERGTEAFF
TRBV6-5	TRBJ1-4	CASSYSREKLFF
TRBV10-3	TRBJ2-3	CAITELAGGTDTQYF
TRBV6-1	TRBJ1-2	CASSDPRGGYTF
TRBV6-5	TRBJ2-2	CASSYGGLPGELFF
TRBV5-6	TRBJ1-2	CASSDPGQSYGYTF